This T cell receptor (beta chain) is drawn from a study of cytomegalovirus exposure and HLA in healthy donors (TCRdb year 2017). About the full investigation: According to a later analysis, one platform produced both the 110 or so validation repertoires and the 730 or so repertoires of the first cohort. Besides the first cohort of 500 to 700 subjects, a separate validation cohort made up of some 110 different subjects was used. The aim of the study was to test whether cataloging public T cell receptors could identify signatures of past pathogen exposure. To predict cytomegalovirus infection status, the study brought together high-throughput TCR immunosequencing, statistical association of individual TCRs with disease status, and machine learning. What the research found in general, with its limitations: It was suggested by the authors that the approach could potentially be generalized to other disease states and immunological phenotypes. Most TCR sequences were observed very rarely across donors, whereas some public TCRs were present in many individuals. The study gave a list of more than 150 TCR beta chains associated with cytomegalovirus. In a later analysis, TCRs clustered in the first cohort were found to also tend to co-occur in the 120 validation repertoires, with roughly 93% of cluster scores above 0. The classifier was reported to diagnose cytomegalovirus status with high specificity and sensitivity in both the original cohort and the validation cohort. In vitro tests confirmed that three of the cytomegalovirus-associated TCR beta chains recognize cytomegalovirus antigens. A later analysis had no HLA typing for the validation cohort, so co-occurrence there was scored across all 120 repertoires.

With regard to this clone: This receptor's antigen is unknown. The record has no base qualities; no much larger clone is one base away.

Donors formed part of the validation cohort, which comprised over a hundred subjects and was distinct from the first cohort of over 500 subjects. The library came from the immunoSEQ multiplex PCR assay. As for the authors' bioinformatics: A statistical classification framework was developed to diagnose cytomegalovirus status using the catalog of TCR beta chain sequences. TCRdb took over this immuneACCESS table, retaining in-frame rearrangements with V and J assigned. Such tables are incomplete; in checked studies, under half of the missing clones stem from an unresolved V gene, and the remainder is unexplained. The V and J calls and clone size are taken from that table; D and trimming were inferred from the DNA. A total of tens of thousands of clones appear in this sample, approximately 93% of them only once. In total, the top ten clones hold 3% to 4.5% of the sample. The CDR3 numbers 14 residues from cysteine through phenylalanine. Only the CDR3 part of the read is kept: 42 bases, read in frame from the first base. V lost 3 bases and J lost 2 bases; the stretch between them is 11 bases long. The germline V gene (reference sequence) gives CDR1 as SGHNT and CDR2 as YYREEE.

Material for sequencing was PBMCs. Recombination linked TRBV5-4 to TRBJ1-2; the D gene cannot be named for sure. This sequence originates from a woman aged 25 to 39 in good health and CMV-seronegative. The CDR3 amino acid sequence is: CASSSSTANYGYTF. The sequenced DNA is TGTGCCAGCAGCTCCAGCACAGCAAACTATGGCTACACCTTC.